This paragraph reports one T cell receptor (beta chain). Its antigen is unidentified. The data derive from a study of T-cell memory formation after mild COVID-19. Study conclusions and caveats: What remained unconfirmed was the SARS-CoV-2 specificity of second-wave clones peaking on day 37. Pre-infection memory carried some responding clones, suggesting that cross-reactive memory joined. CD4/CD8 balance characterized clones contracting day 15 to 85, and CD4+ skew characterized later expanders.

5'RACE with constant-segment primers yielded barcoded, UMI-tagged TCR alpha and TCR beta cDNA libraries. TCRdb itself ran the 5' RACE reads through MiXCR, one entry per CDR3 protein. The repertoire includes 250,000 to 300,000 distinct CDR3 sequences, around 15% of them detected once, and 20% to 25% sits in the top ten. Germline CDR1 MDHEN, CDR2 SYDVKM. V lost 8 bases and J lost 7, with 14 bases in between. There are 13 residues in the CDR3. The sample taken for sequencing was PBMCs or a T cell subset sorted from them (not recorded which). This clonotype was obtained from a man aged 18 to 35 who had mild COVID-19 (a few samples of this study predate the infection). Cell type and time point are not known. This chain connects TRBV28 to TRBJ1-4; D not certain. The CDR3 bases are TGTGCCAGCGGGTCCCAGGCGGTTGAAAAACTGTTTTTT. The encoded protein is CASGSQAVEKLFF. Looking up the rest from reference TRBV28 and TRBJ1-4 gives the full variable domain: DVKVTQSSRYLVKRTGEKVFLECVQDMDHENMFWYRQDPGLGLRLIYFSYDVKMKEKGDIPEGYSVSREKKERFSLILESASTNQTSMYLCASGSQAVEKLFFGSGTQLSVL.